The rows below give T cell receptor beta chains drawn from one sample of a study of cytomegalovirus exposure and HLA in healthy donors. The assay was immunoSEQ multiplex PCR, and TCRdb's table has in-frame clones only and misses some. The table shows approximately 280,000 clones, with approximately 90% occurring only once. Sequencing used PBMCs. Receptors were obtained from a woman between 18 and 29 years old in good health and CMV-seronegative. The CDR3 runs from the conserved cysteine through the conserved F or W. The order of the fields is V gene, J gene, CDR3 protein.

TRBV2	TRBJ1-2	CASRPLYFRENYGYTF
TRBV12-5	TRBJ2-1	CASGLNPTGTALSEQFF
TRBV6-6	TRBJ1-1	CASSYPRQGEAFF
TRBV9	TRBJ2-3	CASSTRDSFTDTQYF
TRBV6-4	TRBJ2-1	CASSEIFTGSDEQFF
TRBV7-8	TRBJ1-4	CASSGLHHPNEKLFF
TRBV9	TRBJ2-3	CASSTRTGFADTQYF
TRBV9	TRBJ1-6	CASSQTGGDSPLHF
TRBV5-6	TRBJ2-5	CASSLNSGGPETQYF
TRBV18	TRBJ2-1	CASSPLGTGGYNEQFF
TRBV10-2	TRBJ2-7	CASSPAYEQYF
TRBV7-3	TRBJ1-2	CASSSDSDGYTF
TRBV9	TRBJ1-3	CASSVEAGGLPSSGNTIYF
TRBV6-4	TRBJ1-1	CARRNTEAFF
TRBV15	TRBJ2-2	CATSNGGAGELFF
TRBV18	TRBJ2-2	CASSPEGSGTGELFF
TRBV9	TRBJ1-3	CASSVGLGDFSGNTIYF
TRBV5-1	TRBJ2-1	CASSPSGVYNEQFF
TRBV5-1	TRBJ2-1	CASTRDRAYNEQFF
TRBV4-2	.	CASSPFPAYEQYF